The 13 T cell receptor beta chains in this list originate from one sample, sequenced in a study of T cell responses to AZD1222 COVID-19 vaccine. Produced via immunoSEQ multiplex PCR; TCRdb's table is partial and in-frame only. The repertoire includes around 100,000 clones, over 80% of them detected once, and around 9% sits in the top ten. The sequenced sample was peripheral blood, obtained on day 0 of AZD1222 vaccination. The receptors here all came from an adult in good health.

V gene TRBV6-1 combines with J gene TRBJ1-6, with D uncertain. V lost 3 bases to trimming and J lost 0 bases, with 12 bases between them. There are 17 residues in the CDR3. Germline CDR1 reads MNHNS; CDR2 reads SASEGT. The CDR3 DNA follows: TGTGCCAGCAGTGACAGAGCCTTAAGCTCCTATAATTCACCCCTCCACTTT. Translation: CASSDRALSSYNSPLHF.

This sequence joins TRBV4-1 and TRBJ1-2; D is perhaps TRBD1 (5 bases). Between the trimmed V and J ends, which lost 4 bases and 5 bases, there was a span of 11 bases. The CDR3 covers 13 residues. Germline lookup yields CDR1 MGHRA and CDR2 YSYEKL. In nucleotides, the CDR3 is TGCGCCAGCAGCCCGGGGGGACTTTATGGCTACACCTTC. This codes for CASSPGGLYGYTF.

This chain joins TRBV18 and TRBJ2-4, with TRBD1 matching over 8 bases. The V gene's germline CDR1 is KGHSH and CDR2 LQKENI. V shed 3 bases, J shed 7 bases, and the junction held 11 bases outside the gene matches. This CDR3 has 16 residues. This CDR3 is CASSPGQGALSNIQYF. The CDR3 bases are TGTGCCAGCTCACCTGGCCAGGGGGCCTTATCGAACATTCAGTACTTC.

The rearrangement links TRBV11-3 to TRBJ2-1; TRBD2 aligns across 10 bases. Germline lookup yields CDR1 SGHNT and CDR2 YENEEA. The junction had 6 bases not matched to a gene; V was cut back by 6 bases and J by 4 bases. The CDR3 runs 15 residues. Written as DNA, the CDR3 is TGTGCCAGCAGTAAAACTAGCGGGACATACAATGAGCAGTTCTTC. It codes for CASSKTSGTYNEQFF. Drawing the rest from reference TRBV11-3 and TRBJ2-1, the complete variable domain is EAGVVQSPRYKIIEKKQPVAFWCNPISGHNTLYWYLQNLGQGPELLIRYENEEAVDDSQLPKDRFSAERLKGVDSTLKIQPAELGDSAVYLCASSKTSGTYNEQFFGPGTRLTVL.

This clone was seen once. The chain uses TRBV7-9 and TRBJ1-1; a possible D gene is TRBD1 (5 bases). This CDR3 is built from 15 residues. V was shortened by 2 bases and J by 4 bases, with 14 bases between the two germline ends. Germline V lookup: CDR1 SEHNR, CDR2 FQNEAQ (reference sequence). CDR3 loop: CASSLLGHRSTEAFF. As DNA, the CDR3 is TGTGCCAGCAGCTTACTGGGCCACAGGTCCACTGAAGCTTTCTTT.

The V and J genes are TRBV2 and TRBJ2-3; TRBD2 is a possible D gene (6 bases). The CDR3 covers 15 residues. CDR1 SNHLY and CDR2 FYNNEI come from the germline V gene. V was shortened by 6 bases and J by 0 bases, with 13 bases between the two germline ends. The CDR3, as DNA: TGTGCCAGCAGAGGCGGGACGGTGAGCACAGATACGCAGTATTTT. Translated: CASRGGTVSTDTQYF.

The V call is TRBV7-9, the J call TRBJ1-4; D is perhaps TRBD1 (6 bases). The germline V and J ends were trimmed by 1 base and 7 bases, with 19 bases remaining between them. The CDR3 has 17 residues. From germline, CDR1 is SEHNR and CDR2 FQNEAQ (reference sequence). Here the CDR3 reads CASSLVSGRGGREKLFF. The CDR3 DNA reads TGTGCCAGCAGCTTAGTAAGCGGCAGGGGAGGTCGTGAAAAACTGTTTTTT.

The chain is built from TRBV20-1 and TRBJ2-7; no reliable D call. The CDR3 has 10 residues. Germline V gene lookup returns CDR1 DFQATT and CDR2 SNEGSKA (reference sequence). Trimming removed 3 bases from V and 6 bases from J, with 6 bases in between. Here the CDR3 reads CSASYSEQYF. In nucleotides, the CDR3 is TGCAGTGCTAGCTATAGCGAGCAGTACTTC.

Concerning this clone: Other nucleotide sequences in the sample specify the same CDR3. The CDR3 nucleotides read TGTGCCACGTCGCGGGGGGTTAATGAAAAACTGTTTTTT. Amino acids: CATSRGVNEKLFF. The chain combines TRBV24-1 with TRBJ1-4, with D perhaps matching TRBD1 (5 bases). The V end was cut by 10 bases, the J end by 4 bases, with 12 bases between. The CDR3 totals 13 residues. Germline assignment: CDR1 KGHDR and CDR2 SFDVKD.

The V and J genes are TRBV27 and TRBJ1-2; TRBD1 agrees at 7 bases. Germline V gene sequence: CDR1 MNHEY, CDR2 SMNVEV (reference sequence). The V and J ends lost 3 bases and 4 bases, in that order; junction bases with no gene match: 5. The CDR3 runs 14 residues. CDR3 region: CASSFRQGTYGYTF. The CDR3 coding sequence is TGTGCCAGCAGTTTTAGACAGGGAACCTATGGCTACACCTTC.

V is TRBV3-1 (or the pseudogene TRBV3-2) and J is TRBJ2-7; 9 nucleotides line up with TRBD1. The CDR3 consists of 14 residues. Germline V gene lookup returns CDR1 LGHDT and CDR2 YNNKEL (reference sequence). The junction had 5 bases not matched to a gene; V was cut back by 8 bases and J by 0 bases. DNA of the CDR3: TGTGCCAGCGCCACAGGGGGCTACTCCTACGAGCAGTACTTC. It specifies CASATGGYSYEQYF.

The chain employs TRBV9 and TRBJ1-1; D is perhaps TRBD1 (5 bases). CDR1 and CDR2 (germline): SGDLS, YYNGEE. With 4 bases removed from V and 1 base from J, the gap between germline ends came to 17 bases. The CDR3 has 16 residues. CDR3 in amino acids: CASSTGTSLGNTEAFF. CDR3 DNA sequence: TGTGCCAGCAGCACCGGGACCTCGCTTGGGAACACTGAAGCTTTCTTT.

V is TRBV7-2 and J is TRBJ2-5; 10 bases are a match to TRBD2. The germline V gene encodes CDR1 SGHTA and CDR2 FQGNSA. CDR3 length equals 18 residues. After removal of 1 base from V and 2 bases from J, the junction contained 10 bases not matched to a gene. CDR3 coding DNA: TGTGCCAGCAGCTTAGGGGACTTAGCGGGAGGCGGTCAAGAGACCCAGTACTTC. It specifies CASSLGDLAGGGQETQYF.